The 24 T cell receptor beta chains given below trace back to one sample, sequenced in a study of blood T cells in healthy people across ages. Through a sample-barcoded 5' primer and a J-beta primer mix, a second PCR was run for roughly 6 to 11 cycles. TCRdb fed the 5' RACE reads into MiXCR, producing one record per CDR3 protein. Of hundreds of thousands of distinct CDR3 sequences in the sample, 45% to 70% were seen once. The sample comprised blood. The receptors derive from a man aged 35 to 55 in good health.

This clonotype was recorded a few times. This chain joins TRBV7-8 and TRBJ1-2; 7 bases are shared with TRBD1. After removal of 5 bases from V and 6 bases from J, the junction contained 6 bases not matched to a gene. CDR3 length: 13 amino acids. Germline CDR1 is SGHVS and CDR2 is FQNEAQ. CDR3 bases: TGTGCCAGCAGCCCAGGGGGGGGTAATGGCTACACCTTC. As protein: CASSPGGGNGYTF.

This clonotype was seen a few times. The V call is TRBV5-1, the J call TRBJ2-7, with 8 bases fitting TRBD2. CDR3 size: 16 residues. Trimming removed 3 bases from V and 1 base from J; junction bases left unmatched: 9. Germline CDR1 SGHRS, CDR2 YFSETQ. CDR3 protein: CASSWPRGDRSYEQYF. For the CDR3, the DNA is TGCGCCAGCAGCTGGCCGCGGGGGGACCGGTCCTACGAGCAGTACTTC.

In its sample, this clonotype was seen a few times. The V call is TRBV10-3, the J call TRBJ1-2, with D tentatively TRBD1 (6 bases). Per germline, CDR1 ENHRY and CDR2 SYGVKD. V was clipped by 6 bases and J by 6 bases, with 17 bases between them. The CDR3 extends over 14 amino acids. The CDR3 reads CAISRGGALDGYTF. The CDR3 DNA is TGTGCCATCAGCCGCGGGGGGGCTTTGGATGGCTACACCTTC.

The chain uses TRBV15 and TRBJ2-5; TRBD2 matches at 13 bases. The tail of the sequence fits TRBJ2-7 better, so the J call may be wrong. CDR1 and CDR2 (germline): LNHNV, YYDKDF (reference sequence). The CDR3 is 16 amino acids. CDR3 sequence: CATSRNRGLAGAEQYF. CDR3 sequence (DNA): TGTGCCACCAGCAGAAACCGCGGACTAGCGGGAGCCGAGCAGTACTTC.

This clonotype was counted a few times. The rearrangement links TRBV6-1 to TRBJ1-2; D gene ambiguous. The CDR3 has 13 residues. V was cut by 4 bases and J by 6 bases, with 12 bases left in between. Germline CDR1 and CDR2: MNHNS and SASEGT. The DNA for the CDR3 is TGTGCCAGCAGTGTCGGATTTGCGGATGGCTACACCTTC. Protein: CASSVGFADGYTF.

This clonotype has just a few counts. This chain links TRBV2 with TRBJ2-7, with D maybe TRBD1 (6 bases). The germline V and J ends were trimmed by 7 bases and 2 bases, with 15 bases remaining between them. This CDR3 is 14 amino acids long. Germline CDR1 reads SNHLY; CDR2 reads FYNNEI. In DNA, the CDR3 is TGTGCCAGCATACTGGGGGCAGGGCCCTACGAGCAGTACTTC. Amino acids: CASILGAGPYEQYF.

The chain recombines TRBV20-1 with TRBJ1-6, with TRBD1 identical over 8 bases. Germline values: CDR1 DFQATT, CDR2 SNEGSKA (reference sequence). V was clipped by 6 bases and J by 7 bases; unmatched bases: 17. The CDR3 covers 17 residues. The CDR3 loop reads CSAPAQGAPGKNSPLHF. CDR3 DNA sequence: TGCAGTGCCCCCGCTCAGGGGGCGCCGGGAAAGAATTCACCCCTCCACTTT.

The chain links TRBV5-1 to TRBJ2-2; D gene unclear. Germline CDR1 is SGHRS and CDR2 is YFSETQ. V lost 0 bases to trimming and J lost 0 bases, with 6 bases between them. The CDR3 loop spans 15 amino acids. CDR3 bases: TGCGCCAGCAGCTTGGACACCGCGAACACCGGGGAGCTGTTTTTT. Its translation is CASSLDTANTGELFF. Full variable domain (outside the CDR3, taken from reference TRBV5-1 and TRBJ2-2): KAGVTQTPRYLIKTRGQQVTLSCSPISGHRSVSWYQQTPGQGLQFLFEYFSETQRNKGNFPGRFSGRQFSNSRSEMNVSTLELGDSALYLCASSLDTANTGELFFGEGSRLTVL.

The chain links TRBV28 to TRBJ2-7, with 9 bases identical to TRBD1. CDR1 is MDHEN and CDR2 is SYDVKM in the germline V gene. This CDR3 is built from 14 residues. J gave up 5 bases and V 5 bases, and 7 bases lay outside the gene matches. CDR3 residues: CASSPGTGFNEQYF. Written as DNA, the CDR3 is TGTGCCAGCAGTCCCGGGACAGGGTTCAACGAGCAGTACTTC.

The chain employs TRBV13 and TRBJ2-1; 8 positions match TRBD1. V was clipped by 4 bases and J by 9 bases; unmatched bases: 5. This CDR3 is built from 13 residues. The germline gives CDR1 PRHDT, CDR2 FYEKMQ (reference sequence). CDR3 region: CASSSRTGTEQFF. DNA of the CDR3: TGTGCCAGCAGCTCTCGGACAGGGACTGAGCAGTTCTTC.

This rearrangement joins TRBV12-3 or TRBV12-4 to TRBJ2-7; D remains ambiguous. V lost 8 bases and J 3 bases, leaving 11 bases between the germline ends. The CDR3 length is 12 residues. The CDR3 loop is CASGLSHYEQYF. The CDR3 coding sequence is TGTGCCAGCGGCTTGAGTCACTACGAGCAGTACTTC.

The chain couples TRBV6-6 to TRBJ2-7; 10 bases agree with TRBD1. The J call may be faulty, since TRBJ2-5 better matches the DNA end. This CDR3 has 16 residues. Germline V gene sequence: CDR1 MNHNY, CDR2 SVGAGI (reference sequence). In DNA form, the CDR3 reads TGTGCCAGCAGGGGCCGACAGGGGGCAACGGGGGAGACCCAGTACTTC. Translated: CASRGRQGATGETQYF.

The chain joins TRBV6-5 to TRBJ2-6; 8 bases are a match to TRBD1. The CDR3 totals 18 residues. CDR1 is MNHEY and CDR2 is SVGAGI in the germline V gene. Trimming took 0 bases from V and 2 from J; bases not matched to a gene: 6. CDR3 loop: CASSYSRGTGAGANVLTF. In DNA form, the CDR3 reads TGTGCCAGCAGTTACTCGCGAGGGACAGGAGCTGGGGCCAACGTCCTGACTTTC.

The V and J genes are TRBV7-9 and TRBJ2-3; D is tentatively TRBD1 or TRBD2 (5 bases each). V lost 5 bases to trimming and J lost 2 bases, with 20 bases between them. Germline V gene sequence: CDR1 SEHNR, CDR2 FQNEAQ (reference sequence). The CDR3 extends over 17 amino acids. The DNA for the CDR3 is TGTGCCAGCAGCCGTCCCGGGACGGCGCCTTACACAGATACGCAGTATTTT. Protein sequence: CASSRPGTAPYTDTQYF. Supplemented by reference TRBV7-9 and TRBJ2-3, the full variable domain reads DTGVSQNPRHKITKRGQNVTFRCDPISEHNRLYWYRQTLGQGPEFLTYFQNEAQLEKSRLLSDRFSAERPKGSFSTLEIQRTEQGDSAMYLCASSRPGTAPYTDTQYFGPGTRLTVL.

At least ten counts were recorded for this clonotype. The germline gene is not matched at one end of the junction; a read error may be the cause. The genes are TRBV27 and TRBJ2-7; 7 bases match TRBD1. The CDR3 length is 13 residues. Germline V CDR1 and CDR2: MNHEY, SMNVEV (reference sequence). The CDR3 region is CASSRTGTYEQYF. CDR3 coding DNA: TGCGCCAGCAGCCGGACAGGAACCTACGAGCAGTACTTC.

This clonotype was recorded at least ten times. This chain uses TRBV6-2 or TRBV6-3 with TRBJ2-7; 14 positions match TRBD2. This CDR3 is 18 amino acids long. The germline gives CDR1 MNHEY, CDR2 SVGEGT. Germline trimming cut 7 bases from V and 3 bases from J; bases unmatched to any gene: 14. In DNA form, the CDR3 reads TGTGCCAGCACCCTCGGATGGACTAGCGGGAGGATAAACTACGAGCAGTACTTC. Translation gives CASTLGWTSGRINYEQYF.

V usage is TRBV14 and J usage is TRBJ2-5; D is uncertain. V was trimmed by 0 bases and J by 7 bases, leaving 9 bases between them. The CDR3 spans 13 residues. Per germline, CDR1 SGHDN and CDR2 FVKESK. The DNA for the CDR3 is TGTGCCAGCAGCCAAGAACTACCTGGGACCCAGTACTTC. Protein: CASSQELPGTQYF.

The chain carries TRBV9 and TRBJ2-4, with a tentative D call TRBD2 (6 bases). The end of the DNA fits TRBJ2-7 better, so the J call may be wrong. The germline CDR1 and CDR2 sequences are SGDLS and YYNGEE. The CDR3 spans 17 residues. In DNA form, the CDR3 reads TGTGCCAGCAGCGTAACGGGACTGGGGAGTGGTTGGGACGAGCAGTACTTC. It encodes CASSVTGLGSGWDEQYF.

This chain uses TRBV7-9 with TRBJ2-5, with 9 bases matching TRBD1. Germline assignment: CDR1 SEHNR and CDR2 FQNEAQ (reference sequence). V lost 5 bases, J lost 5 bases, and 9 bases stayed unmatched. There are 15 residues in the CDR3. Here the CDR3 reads CASSTTGGAGETQYF. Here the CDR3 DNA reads TGTGCCAGCAGCACAACAGGGGGCGCAGGGGAGACCCAGTACTTC.

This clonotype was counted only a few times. DNA of the CDR3: TGTGCCAGCAGTTCCGGGGGATGGAGGGAGACCCAGTACTTC. Amino acids: CASSSGGWRETQYF. The chain carries TRBV27 and TRBJ2-4; a possible D gene is TRBD2 (6 bases). With the DNA end fitting TRBJ2-5 better, the J assignment may be wrong. Germline assignment: CDR1 MNHEY and CDR2 SMNVEV (reference sequence). There are 14 residues in the CDR3.

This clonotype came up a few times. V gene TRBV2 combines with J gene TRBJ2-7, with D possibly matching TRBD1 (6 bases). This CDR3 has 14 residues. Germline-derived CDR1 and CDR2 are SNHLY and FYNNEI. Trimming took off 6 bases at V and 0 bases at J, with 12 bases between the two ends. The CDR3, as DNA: TGTGCCAGCAGGGGTACAGGGATCTCCTACGAGCAGTACTTC. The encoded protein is CASRGTGISYEQYF. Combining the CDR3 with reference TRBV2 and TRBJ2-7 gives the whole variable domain EPEVTQTPSHQVTQMGQEVILRCVPISNHLYFYWYRQILGQKVEFLVSFYNNEISEKSEIFDDQFSVERPDGSNFTLKIRSTKLEDSAMYFCASRGTGISYEQYFGPGTRLTVT.

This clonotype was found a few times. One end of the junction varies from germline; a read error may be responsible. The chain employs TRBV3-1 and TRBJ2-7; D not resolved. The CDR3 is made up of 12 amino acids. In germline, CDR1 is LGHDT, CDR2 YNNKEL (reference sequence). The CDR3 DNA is TGTGCCAGTAGCCATAGAACGTCCTTAAAGTACTTC. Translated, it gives CASSHRTSLKYF.

CDR3 loop: CASGFVGNEQFF. CDR3 sequence (DNA): TGTGCCAGCGGGTTCGTGGGAAATGAGCAGTTCTTC. V and J are TRBV28 and TRBJ2-1, with unresolved D. The CDR3 totals 12 residues. CDR1 and CDR2 (germline): MDHEN, SYDVKM. V was pared by 8 bases and J by 7 bases, with 12 bases between.

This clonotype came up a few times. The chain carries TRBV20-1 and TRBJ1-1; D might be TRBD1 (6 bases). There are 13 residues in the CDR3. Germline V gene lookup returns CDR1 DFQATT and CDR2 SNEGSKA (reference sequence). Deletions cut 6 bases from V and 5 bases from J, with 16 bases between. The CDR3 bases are TGCAGTGCCCCCTACCGCCAGGGGACTGAAGCTTTCTTT. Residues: CSAPYRQGTEAFF.